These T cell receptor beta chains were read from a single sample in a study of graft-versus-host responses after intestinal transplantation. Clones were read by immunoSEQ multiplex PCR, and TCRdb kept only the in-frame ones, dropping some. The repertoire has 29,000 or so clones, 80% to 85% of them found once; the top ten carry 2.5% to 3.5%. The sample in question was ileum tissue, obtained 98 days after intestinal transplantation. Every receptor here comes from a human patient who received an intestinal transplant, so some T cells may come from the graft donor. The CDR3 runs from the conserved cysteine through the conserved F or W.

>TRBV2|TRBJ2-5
CASSPQAGLRETQYF
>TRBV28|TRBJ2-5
CASSLIRTSGGLQETQYF
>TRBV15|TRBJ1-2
CATSRARTDSYGYTF
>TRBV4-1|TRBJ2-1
CASSQPAAGDYNEQFF
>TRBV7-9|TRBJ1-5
CASSPGQGANQPQHF
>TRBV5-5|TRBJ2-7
CASSFRQGAPFEQYF
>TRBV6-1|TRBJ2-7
CASTEGDRGYEQYF
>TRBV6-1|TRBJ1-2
CASSGLDSYGYTF
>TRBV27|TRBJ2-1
CASSRTGTVNNEQFF
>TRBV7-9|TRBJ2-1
CASSMSASGEGNEQFF
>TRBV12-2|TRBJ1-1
CASRFVGGTVRTEAFF
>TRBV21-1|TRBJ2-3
CASSKVRFTDTQYF
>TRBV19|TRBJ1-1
CASTTGRNTEAFF
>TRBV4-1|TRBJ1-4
CASSQDEAQALGLFF
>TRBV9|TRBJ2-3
CASSVRGGGGTDTQYF
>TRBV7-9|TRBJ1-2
CASSLTGLNGYTF
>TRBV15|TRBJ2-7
CATSPGGTGMQEQYF
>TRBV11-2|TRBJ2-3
CASSKGLAGVPTDTQYF